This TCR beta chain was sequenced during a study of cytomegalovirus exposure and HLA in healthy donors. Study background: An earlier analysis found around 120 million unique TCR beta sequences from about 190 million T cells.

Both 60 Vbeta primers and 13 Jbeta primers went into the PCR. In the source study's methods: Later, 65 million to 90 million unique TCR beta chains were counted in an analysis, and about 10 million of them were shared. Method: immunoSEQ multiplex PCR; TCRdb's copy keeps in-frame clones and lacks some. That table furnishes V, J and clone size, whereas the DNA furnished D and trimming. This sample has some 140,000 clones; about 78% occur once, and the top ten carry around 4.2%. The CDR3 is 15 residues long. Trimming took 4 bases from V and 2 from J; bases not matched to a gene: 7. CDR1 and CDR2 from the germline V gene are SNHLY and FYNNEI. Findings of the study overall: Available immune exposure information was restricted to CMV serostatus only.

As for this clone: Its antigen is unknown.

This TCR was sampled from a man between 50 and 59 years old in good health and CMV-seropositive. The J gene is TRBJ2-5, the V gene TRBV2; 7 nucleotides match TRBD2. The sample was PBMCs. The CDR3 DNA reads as TGTGCCAGCAGTGCGTCATCGGGGGGACAAGAGACCCAGTACTTC. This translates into CASSASSGGQETQYF.